The TCR beta chain described here comes from a study of cytomegalovirus exposure and HLA in healthy donors. The study's findings and limits: Analyses of presence and absence presupposed an approximately uniform sequencing depth across donors. Usually a TCR sequence was rare, but some public TCRs were found in many donors.

PCR used 60 Vbeta primers and 13 Jbeta primers. Profiling relied on immunoSEQ multiplex PCR, and the TCRdb table lists in-frame clones only, not all of them. The repertoire holds about 140,000 clones, under 10% seen once, with around 7% in the top ten. Points on this clone: Its matching antigen is unknown.

The germline gives CDR1 MNHEY, CDR2 SVGAGI. This CDR3 has 11 amino acids. Source material: PBMCs. The chain recombines TRBV6-5 with TRBJ1-2, with D perhaps matching TRBD1 (6 bases). This TCR came from a woman aged 35 to 49 in good health and CMV-seropositive. The CDR3 here is CVKEGDYGYTF. The DNA of the CDR3 is TGTGTCAAAGAGGGGGACTATGGCTACACCTTC.